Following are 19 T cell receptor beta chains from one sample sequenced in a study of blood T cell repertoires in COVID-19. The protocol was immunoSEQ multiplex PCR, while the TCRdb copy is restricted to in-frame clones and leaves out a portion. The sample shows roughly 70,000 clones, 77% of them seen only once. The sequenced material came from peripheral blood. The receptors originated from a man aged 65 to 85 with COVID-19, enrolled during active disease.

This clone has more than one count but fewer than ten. CDR3 sequence reads: CASSYHRQGRDTEAFF. The CDR3 nucleotides are TGTGCCAGCAGTTACCACCGACAGGGGAGAGACACTGAAGCTTTCTTT. The chain carries TRBV6-2 or TRBV6-3 and TRBJ1-1; 8 nucleotides match TRBD1. The ends lost 2 bases at V and 3 bases at J; junction bases unmatched: 8. Looked up from germline, CDR1 is MNHEY and CDR2 is SVGEGT. The CDR3 runs to 16 residues.

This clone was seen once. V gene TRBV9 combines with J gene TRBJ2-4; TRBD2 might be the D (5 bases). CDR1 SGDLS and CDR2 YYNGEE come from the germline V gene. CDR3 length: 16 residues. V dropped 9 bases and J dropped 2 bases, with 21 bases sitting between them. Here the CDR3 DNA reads TGTGCCACGCGGCTAGCTGGGCATGTATCCAAAAACATTCAGTACTTC. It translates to CATRLAGHVSKNIQYF.

CDR3 nucleotide sequence: TGTGCCAGCAGTTCTATTAAGCCCTACCCCCAACAGCCCCAGCATTTT. It codes for CASSSIKPYPQQPQHF. The V and J genes are TRBV28 and TRBJ1-5; D uncertain. Trimming left V 4 bases short and J 7 bases short, with 20 bases between. The germline V gene encodes CDR1 MDHEN and CDR2 SYDVKM. CDR3 length: 16 residues. Combining the CDR3 with reference TRBV28 and TRBJ1-5 gives the whole variable domain DVKVTQSSRYLVKRTGEKVFLECVQDMDHENMFWYRQDPGLGLRLIYFSYDVKMKEKGDIPEGYSVSREKKERFSLILESASTNQTSMYLCASSSIKPYPQQPQHFGDGTRLSIL.

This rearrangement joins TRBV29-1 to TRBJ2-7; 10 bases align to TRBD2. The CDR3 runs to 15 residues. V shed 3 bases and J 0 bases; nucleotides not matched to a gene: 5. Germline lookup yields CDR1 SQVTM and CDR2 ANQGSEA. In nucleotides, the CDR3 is TGCAGCGTTGACCTCCCTAGCGGGAGCTCCTACGAGCAGTACTTC. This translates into CSVDLPSGSSYEQYF.

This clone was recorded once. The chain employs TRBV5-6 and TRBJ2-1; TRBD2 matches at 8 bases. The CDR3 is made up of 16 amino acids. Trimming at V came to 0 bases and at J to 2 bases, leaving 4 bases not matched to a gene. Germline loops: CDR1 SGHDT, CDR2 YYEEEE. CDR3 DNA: TGTGCCAGCAGCTTGGGAGGACTAGCTACCTACAATGAGCAGTTCTTC. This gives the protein CASSLGGLATYNEQFF.

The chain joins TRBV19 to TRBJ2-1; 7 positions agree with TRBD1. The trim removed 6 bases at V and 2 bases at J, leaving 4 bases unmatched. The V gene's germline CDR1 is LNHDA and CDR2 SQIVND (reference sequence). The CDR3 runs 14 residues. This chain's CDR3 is CASSWDRAYNEQFF. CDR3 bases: TGTGCCAGTAGCTGGGACAGAGCCTACAATGAGCAGTTCTTC.

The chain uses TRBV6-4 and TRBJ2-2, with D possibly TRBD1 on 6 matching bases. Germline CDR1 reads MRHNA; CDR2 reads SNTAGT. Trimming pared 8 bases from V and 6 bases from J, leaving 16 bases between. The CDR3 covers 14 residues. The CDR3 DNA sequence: TGTGCCAGCGCTCCAACACAGGGAGCCGGGGAGCTGTTTTTT. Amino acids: CASAPTQGAGELFF.

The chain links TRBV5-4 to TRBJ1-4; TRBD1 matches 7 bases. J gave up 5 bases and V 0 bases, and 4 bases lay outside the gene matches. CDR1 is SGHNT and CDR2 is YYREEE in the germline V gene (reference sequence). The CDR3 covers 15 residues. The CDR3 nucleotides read TGTGCCAGCAGCTTGGAGGGGGCAAGAAATGAAAAACTGTTTTTT. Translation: CASSLEGARNEKLFF.

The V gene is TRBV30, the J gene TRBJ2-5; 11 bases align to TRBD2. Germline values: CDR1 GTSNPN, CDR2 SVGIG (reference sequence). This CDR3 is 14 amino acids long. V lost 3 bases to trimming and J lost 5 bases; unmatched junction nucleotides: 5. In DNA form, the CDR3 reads TGTGCCTGGAGAGTAGCGGGAGGGGGGGAGACCCAGTACTTC. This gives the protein CAWRVAGGGETQYF.

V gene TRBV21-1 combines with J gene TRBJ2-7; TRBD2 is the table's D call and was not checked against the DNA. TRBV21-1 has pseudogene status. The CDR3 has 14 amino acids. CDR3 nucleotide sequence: TGTGCCAGCAGAACTAGTGGGAGGGGGAAAGAGCAGTACTTC. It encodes CASRTSGRGKEQYF.

The CDR3 DNA follows: TGTGCCAGCAGCCGCACCGGGACAGACACAGATACGCAGTATTTT. Amino acid sequence: CASSRTGTDTDTQYF. The chain employs TRBV7-2 and TRBJ2-3; 7 nucleotides align to TRBD1. V gave up 5 bases and J gave up 2 bases; unmatched junction bases: 7. The germline gives CDR1 SGHTA, CDR2 FQGNSA. This CDR3 comprises 15 residues. Filled out from reference TRBV7-2 and TRBJ2-3, the complete variable domain reads GAGVSQSPSNKVTEKGKDVELRCDPISGHTALYWYRQSLGQGLEFLIYFQGNSAPDKSGLPSDRFSAERTGGSVSTLTIQRTQQEDSAVYLCASSRTGTDTDTQYFGPGTRLTVL.

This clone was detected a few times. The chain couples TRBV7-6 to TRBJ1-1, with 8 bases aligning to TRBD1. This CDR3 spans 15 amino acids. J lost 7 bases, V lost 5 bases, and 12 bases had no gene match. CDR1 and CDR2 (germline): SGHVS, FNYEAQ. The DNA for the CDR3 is TGTGCCAGCAGCCCCGCCGGGGACAGGCCCGATGAAGCTTTCTTT. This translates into CASSPAGDRPDEAFF.

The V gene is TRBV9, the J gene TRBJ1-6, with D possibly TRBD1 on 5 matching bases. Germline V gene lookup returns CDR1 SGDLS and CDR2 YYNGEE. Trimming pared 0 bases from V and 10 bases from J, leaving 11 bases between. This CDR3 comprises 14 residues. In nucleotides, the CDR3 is TGTGCCAGCAGCGTAGAGTCAGGGAGGTCACCCCTCCACTTT. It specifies CASSVESGRSPLHF.

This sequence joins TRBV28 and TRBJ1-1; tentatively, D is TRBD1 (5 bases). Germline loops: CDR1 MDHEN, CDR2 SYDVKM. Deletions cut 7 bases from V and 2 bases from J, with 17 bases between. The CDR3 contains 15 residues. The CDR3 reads CASTFGGEGNTEAFF. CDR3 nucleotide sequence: TGTGCCAGCACCTTCGGAGGGGAGGGCAACACTGAAGCTTTCTTT.

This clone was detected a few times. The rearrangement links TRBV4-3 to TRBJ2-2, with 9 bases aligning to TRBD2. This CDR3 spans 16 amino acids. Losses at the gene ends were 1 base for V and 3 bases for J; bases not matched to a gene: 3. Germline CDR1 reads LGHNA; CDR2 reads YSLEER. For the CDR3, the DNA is TGCGCCAGCAGCCAAGGGGCGGGAGGGCACACCGGGGAGCTGTTTTTT. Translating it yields CASSQGAGGHTGELFF.

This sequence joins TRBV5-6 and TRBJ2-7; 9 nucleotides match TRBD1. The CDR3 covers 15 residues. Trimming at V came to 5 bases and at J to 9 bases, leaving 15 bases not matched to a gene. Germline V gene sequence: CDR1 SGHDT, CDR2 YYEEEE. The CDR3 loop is CASSPAGTGTLGQYF. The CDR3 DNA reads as TGTGCCAGCAGTCCTGCCGGGACAGGGACCCTAGGGCAGTACTTC.

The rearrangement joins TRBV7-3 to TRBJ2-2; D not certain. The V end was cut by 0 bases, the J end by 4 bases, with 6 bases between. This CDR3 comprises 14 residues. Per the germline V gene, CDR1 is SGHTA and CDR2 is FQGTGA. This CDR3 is CASSLTSITGELFF. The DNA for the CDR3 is TGTGCCAGCAGCTTAACTAGTATCACCGGGGAGCTGTTTTTT.

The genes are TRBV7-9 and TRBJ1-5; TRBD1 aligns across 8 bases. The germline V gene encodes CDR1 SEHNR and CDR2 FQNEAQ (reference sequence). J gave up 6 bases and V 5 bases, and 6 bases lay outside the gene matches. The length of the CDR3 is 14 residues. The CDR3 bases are TGTGCCAGCAGCCTAGGACAGGGAGGTCAGCCCCAGCATTTT. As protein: CASSLGQGGQPQHF.

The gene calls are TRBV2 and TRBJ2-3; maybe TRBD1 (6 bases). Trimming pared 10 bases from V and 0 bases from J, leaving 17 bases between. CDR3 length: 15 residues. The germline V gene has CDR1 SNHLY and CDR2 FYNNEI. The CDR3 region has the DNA TGTGCCACCTCACGTGAGGGGGTGAGCACAGATACGCAGTATTTT. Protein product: CATSREGVSTDTQYF.